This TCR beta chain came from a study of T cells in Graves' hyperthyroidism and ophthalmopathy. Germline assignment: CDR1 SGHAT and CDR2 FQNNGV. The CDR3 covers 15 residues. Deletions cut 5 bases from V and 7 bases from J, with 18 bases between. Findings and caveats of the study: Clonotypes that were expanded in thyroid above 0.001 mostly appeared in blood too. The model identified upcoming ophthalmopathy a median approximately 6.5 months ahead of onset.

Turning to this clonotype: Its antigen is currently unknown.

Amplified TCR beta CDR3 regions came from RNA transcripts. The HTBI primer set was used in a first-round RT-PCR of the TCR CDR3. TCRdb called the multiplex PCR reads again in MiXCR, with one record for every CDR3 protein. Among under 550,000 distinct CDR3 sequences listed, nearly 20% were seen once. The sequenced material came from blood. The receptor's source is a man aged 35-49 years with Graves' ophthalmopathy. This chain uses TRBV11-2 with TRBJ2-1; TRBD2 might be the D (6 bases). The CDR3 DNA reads TGTGCCAGCAGCCAAGCCCCGGGAGTGGCAAATGAGCAGTTCTTC. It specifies CASSQAPGVANEQFF.